The sample holds a few counts of the clone carrying this T cell receptor (beta chain). What it recognizes is unknown. One entry per CDR3 protein, called by TCRdb with MiXCR from the 5' RACE reads. Of about 400,000 distinct CDR3 sequences in the sample, approximately 10% were seen once. V was shortened by 6 bases and J by 4 bases, with 14 bases between the two germline ends. The CDR3 has 14 residues. The germline gives CDR1 MNHNS, CDR2 SASEGT. The sample comes from a study of T cells after yellow fever vaccination. Study-wide results and caveats: Clonotypes found in both CD4 and CD8 compartments made up a small share. The booster response re-showed most primary clones: approximately 95% CD4, around 85% CD8.

The material sequenced was PBMCs, taken on the day of the first yellow fever vaccination. The chain joins TRBV6-1 to TRBJ2-3, with D perhaps given as TRBD1 or TRBD2 (5 bases each). This TCR came from a young man who received the YFV17D yellow fever vaccine. The CDR3 spells CASRGTGSPDTQYF. CDR3 nucleotides: TGTGCCAGCAGAGGGACGGGGTCCCCAGATACGCAGTATTTT.